Listed here are 5 T cell receptor beta chains from one sample, sequenced in a study of PD-1 blockade in classical Hodgkin lymphoma. No patient escaped relapse after autologous stem cell transplantation, and brentuximab vedotin exposure varied. Investigators obtained CD8+ T cells from thawed PBMCs by magnetic negative selection. TCRdb's copy holds only in-frame clones and misses some; the assay was immunoSEQ multiplex PCR. The table lists 10,000 to 15,000 clones, 79% of them singletons, with around 22% in the top ten. The sequencing here drew on CD8+ T cells from blood, taken at baseline. The receptors originated from a human donor with classical Hodgkin lymphoma.

The genes are TRBV14 and TRBJ2-2; D gene uncertain. The CDR3 is 12 amino acids. Germline values: CDR1 SGHDN, CDR2 FVKESK. Deletions cut 4 bases from V and 8 bases from J, with 8 bases between. CDR3 coding DNA: TGTGCCAGCAGCCGGACGGCGGGGGAGCTGTTTTTT. It specifies CASSRTAGELFF.

The chain uses TRBV30 and TRBJ2-5; D uncertain. The germline gives CDR1 GTSNPN, CDR2 SVGIG (reference sequence). V was shortened by 4 bases and J by 0 bases, with 12 bases between the two germline ends. The CDR3 covers 14 residues. The CDR3 DNA reads as TGTGCCTGGACCCTATACAGAGACCAAGAGACCCAGTACTTC. Its protein product is CAWTLYRDQETQYF.

The chain links TRBV7-2 to TRBJ2-5; TRBD2 is a possible D gene (5 bases). CDR3 length: 12 amino acids. V lost 5 bases and J lost 3, with 7 bases in between. Germline assignment: CDR1 SGHTA and CDR2 FQGNSA. This CDR3 is CASSLGEETQYF. The CDR3 DNA reads TGTGCCAGCAGCCTCGGGGAAGAGACCCAGTACTTC. The full variable domain, its missing parts supplied by reference TRBV7-2 and TRBJ2-5, is GAGVSQSPSNKVTEKGKDVELRCDPISGHTALYWYRQSLGQGLEFLIYFQGNSAPDKSGLPSDRFSAERTGGSVSTLTIQRTQQEDSAVYLCASSLGEETQYFGPGTRLLVL.

The chain has TRBV2 and TRBJ1-1, with D possibly being TRBD1 (5 bases). The V end was cut by 7 bases, the J end by 5 bases, with 23 bases between. Germline V gene sequence: CDR1 SNHLY, CDR2 FYNNEI. The CDR3 spans 16 residues. CDR3: CASTGTEYNRGTEAFF. The CDR3 DNA is TGTGCCAGCACTGGGACGGAATACAATCGGGGAACTGAAGCTTTCTTT.

The chain is built from TRBV6-6 and TRBJ2-3; D might be TRBD1 or TRBD2, each matching 5 bases. V was clipped by 2 bases and J by 1 base, with 10 bases between them. The CDR3 extends over 15 amino acids. Germline CDR1 and CDR2: MNHNY and SVGAGI (reference sequence). The CDR3 nucleotides are TGTGCCAGCAGTTACGGGGGTGTCGGCACAGATACGCAGTATTTT. This translates into CASSYGGVGTDTQYF.